Here is one TCR beta chain with its context. This clone's antigen is unknown. Base qualities are not at hand, and no much larger clone is one base apart. Library construction relied on the immunoSEQ multiplex PCR assay. What TCRdb holds here is the immuneACCESS table cut down to in-frame rearrangements. Part of the clones is not present; checked against another copy, under half of the missing clones reflect an unresolved V gene, and the others are unexplained. In this sample the table shows tens of thousands of clones, roughly 96% of which occur a single time. Clones ranked in the top ten supply 0.2% to 0.25% of the sample. The entry originates in a study of technical replicates of blood from a few donors (dated by TCRdb to between 2016 and 2019). Reading the germline V gene gives CDR1 SGHAT and CDR2 FQNNGV. The CDR3 numbers 14 residues from cysteine through phenylalanine. The read is trimmed to its CDR3 DNA, 42 bases read in frame from base 1. V is reduced by 3 bases and J by 8 bases, leaving a spacing of 13 bases between them.

The TCR comes from a human donor in good health. Sequencing input: T cells isolated from PBMCs. This chain is built from TRBV11-2 and TRBJ1-4, with the identity of the D gene unclear. The CDR3 has the sequence CASSFASFSEKLFF. The DNA sequence is given as TGTGCCAGCAGCTTCGCTAGTTTTAGCGAAAAACTGTTTTTT.